A selection of T cell receptor beta chains follows, all from one sample in a study of T cells in Graves' hyperthyroidism and ophthalmopathy. TCRdb re-analysed the multiplex PCR reads in MiXCR, keeping a single row per CDR3 protein. The table lists 690,000 or so distinct CDR3 sequences, about 17% of them singletons, with over 15% in the top ten. Sample: blood. All receptors come from a woman aged 50 to 60 with Graves' hyperthyroidism that later progressed to Graves' ophthalmopathy. The CDR3 runs from the conserved cysteine through the conserved F or W. A D gene is named only where the DNA matches it firmly. Expanded clones get a size class; other rows say once, few or many, or leave the size out.

- | TRBJ2-5 | TRBV4-1 | once | CASSQDRGWERLYQETQYF | TGCGCCAGCAGCCAAGATCGGGGCTGGGAGCGTTTGTACCAAGAGACCCAGTACTTC
TRBD1 | TRBJ1-5 | TRBV27 | - | CASSLTGKDQPQHF | TGTGCCAGCAGCCTGACAGGGAAGGATCAGCCCCAGCATTTT
- | TRBJ1-3 | TRBV10-2 | - | CATKEISTSGNTIYF | TGCGCCACTAAGGAGATAAGTACCTCTGGAAACACCATATATTTT
TRBD2 | TRBJ2-7 | TRBV29-1 | few | CSVVGLAGGSYEQYF | TGCAGCGTTGTAGGACTAGCGGGGGGGTCCTACGAGCAGTACTTC
- | TRBJ2-2 | TRBV20-1 | - | CSARGGAGGTGELFF | TGCAGTGCTAGAGGGGGGGCAGGGGGCACCGGGGAGCTGTTTTTT
TRBD1 | TRBJ1-1 | TRBV2 | many | CASSELQGAANTEAFF | TGTGCCAGCAGTGAATTACAGGGGGCCGCGAACACTGAAGCTTTCTTT
TRBD1 | TRBJ2-1 | TRBV12-5 | few | CASGIDRGFEFF | TGTGCTAGTGGTATAGACAGGGGATTTGAGTTCTTC
- | TRBJ2-7 | TRBV12-3/TRBV12-4 | few | CASSFAEVPSYEQYF | TGTGCCAGCAGTTTTGCTGAGGTCCCTTCCTACGAGCAGTACTTC
- | TRBJ1-1 | TRBV20-1 | many | CSAEFRENTEAFF | TGCAGTGCTGAGTTCAGGGAGAACACTGAAGCTTTCTTT
- | TRBJ2-1 | TRBV7-9 | - | CASNPSYNEQFF | TGTGCCAGCAACCCCTCGTACAATGAGCAGTTCTTC
- | TRBJ1-5 | TRBV6-1 | few | CASSYSDVKNQPQHF | TGTGCCAGCAGTTATTCGGACGTAAAGAACCAGCCCCAGCATTTT
- | TRBJ1-3 | TRBV5-1 | few | CASSLGGIASGNTIYF | TGCGCCAGCAGCTTGGGAGGAATCGCCTCTGGAAACACCATATATTTT
- | TRBJ2-6 | TRBV12-3/TRBV12-4 | few | CASSGELGPGANVLTF | TGTGCCAGCAGCGGGGAGCTAGGACCCGGGGCCAACGTCCTGACTTTC
- | TRBJ2-1 | TRBV7-2 | - | CASSRTGGRSYNEQFF | TGTGCCAGCAGCCGGACGGGGGGCCGCTCCTACAATGAGCAGTTCTTC
TRBD1 | TRBJ1-1 | TRBV25-1 | - | CASSEESQGAVFGTEAFF | TGTGCCAGCAGTGAAGAATCTCAGGGGGCGGTTTTTGGCACTGAAGCTTTCTTT
TRBD1 | TRBJ1-2 | TRBV4-1 | - | CASSQASGTESYTF | TGCGCCAGCAGCCAAGCTTCCGGGACAGAAAGCTACACCTTC
- | TRBJ2-1 | TRBV3-1 | - | CASSQDSGGPYNEQFF | TGTGCCAGCAGCCAAGATTCGGGGGGCCCTTACAATGAGCAGTTCTTC
TRBD1 | TRBJ2-1 | TRBV7-3 | - | CASSFRDRVNEQFF | TGTGCCAGCAGCTTCCGGGACAGGGTCAATGAGCAGTTCTTC
- | TRBJ2-5 | TRBV11-2 | many | CASSSGTLIQETQYF | TGTGCCAGCAGCTCCGGGACACTAATCCAAGAGACCCAGTACTTC
- | TRBJ2-3 | TRBV29-1 | - | CSVDRPGSGTDTQYF | TGCAGCGTTGACCGTCCAGGGAGTGGGACAGATACGCAGTATTTT
- | TRBJ2-3 | TRBV6-1 | few | CASSEDPGPRAPDTQYF | TGTGCCAGCAGTGAGGACCCGGGACCCAGGGCTCCAGATACGCAGTATTTT
- | TRBJ1-2 | TRBV6-9 | few | CASSHRELYGYTF | TGTGCCAGCAGTCATAGGGAACTCTATGGCTACACCTTC
- | TRBJ1-1 | TRBV19 | - | CASSILGDLTEAFF | TGTGCCAGTAGTATCTTAGGGGACTTAACTGAAGCTTTCTTT
- | TRBJ1-2 | TRBV20-1 | - | CSARVEIAYGYTF | TGCAGTGCTAGAGTGGAGATTGCGTATGGCTACACCTTC
TRBD1 | TRBJ1-1 | TRBV4-1 | few | CASSQVGDSPNTEAFF | TGCGCCAGCAGCCAAGTAGGGGACAGCCCGAACACTGAAGCTTTCTTT
- | TRBJ2-7 | TRBV9 | - | CASSVETGHSYEQYF | TGTGCCAGCAGCGTAGAGACAGGCCACTCCTACGAGCAGTACTTC
TRBD2 | TRBJ2-7 | TRBV5-1 | many | CASSQPKAGDHEQYF | TGCGCCAGCAGCCAACCCAAAGCGGGGGATCACGAGCAGTACTTC
TRBD1 | TRBJ1-2 | TRBV6-1 | many | CASSEVRGGGYTF | TGTGCCAGCAGTGAAGTGCGAGGGGGCGGCTACACCTTC
- | TRBJ1-5 | TRBV20-1 | many | CSARGGGGPQHF | TGCAGTGCTAGAGGGGGGGGAGGACCCCAGCATTTT
- | TRBJ1-1 | TRBV5-1 | many | CASKKAGRGTEAFF | TGCGCCTCGAAGAAGGCAGGGAGGGGGACTGAAGCTTTCTTT
- | TRBJ2-7 | TRBV20-1 | - | CSATRGAVGYEQYF | TGCAGTGCTACACGGGGGGCAGTCGGCTACGAGCAGTACTTC
TRBD2 | TRBJ2-1 | TRBV19 | - | CASSIRFGGDFYNEQFF | TGTGCCAGTAGTATACGGTTTGGGGGGGATTTTTACAATGAGCAGTTCTTC
TRBD2 | TRBJ2-2 | TRBV7-3 | - | CASSLHLQLAGGTGELFF | TGTGCCAGCAGCCTCCACCTACAACTAGCGGGGGGGACCGGGGAGCTGTTTTTT
TRBD1 | TRBJ2-7 | TRBV27 | - | CASTPRGPGLYEQYF | TGTGCCAGCACTCCTAGGGGGCCCGGTCTCTACGAGCAGTACTTC
TRBD2 | TRBJ2-5 | TRBV20-1 | few | CSAPPLLAPQETQYF | TGCAGTGCTCCTCCTTTACTAGCGCCGCAAGAGACCCAGTACTTC
- | TRBJ1-5 | TRBV19 | - | CASATRRNQPQHF | TGTGCCAGTGCGACACGTCGTAATCAGCCCCAGCATTTT
TRBD2 | TRBJ2-3 | TRBV3-1 | many | CASSRRTSGGAGTQYF | TGTGCCAGCAGCCGACGGACTAGCGGGGGGGCAGGTACGCAGTATTTT
- | TRBJ1-2 | TRBV11-2 | many | CASSLFRANYGYTF | TGTGCCAGCAGCTTATTCAGGGCTAACTATGGCTACACCTTC
TRBD1 | TRBJ1-6 | TRBV9 | many | CASSPRQGRDSPLHF | TGTGCCAGCAGCCCTCGACAGGGAAGGGATTCACCCCTCCACTTT
- | TRBJ1-1 | TRBV2 | many | CASSVGREGAFF | TGTGCCAGCAGTGTTGGCAGGGAGGGGGCTTTCTTT
- | TRBJ2-7 | TRBV19 | many | CASSIDLVDFTGNAYEQYF | TGTGCCAGTAGTATAGACCTCGTCGACTTTACAGGGAACGCTTACGAGCAGTACTTC
- | TRBJ1-6 | TRBV7-8 | many | CASSLGPGPFPDSPLHF | TGTGCCAGCAGCTTAGGCCCGGGACCCTTTCCCGATTCACCCCTCCACTTT
- | TRBJ2-1 | TRBV5-6 | few | CASSLYHNEQFF | TGTGCCAGCAGCTTGTACCACAATGAGCAGTTCTTC
- | TRBJ2-6 | TRBV3-1 | - | CASSQDGTGANVLTF | TGTGCCAGCAGCCAAGATGGGACCGGGGCCAACGTCCTGACTTTC
- | TRBJ2-7 | TRBV20-1 | many | CSAGTSRDYEQYF | TGCAGTGCCGGGACAAGTCGAGACTACGAGCAGTACTTC
TRBD1 | TRBJ2-6 | TRBV13 | many | CASSSQTGGAGANVLTF | TGTGCCAGCAGCTCTCAGACAGGGGGCGCTGGGGCCAACGTCCTGACTTTC
TRBD2 | TRBJ2-2 | TRBV15 | - | CATSRNLAGGPGELFF | TGTGCCACCAGCAGGAATCTAGCGGGGGGGCCCGGGGAGCTGTTTTTT
TRBD1 | TRBJ1-5 | TRBV7-9 | - | CASSRDSFDSNQPQHF | TGTGCCAGCAGCCGGGACAGCTTCGATAGCAATCAGCCCCAGCATTTT
TRBD1 | TRBJ2-4 | TRBV7-8 | many | CASSLGYRGPTLAKNIQYF | TGTGCCAGCAGCTTAGGGTACAGGGGCCCTACCCTAGCCAAAAACATTCAGTACTTC
- | TRBJ1-6 | TRBV11-2 | many | CASSLVGRGGSPLHF | TGTGCCAGCAGCTTAGTGGGCAGGGGAGGATCACCCCTCCACTTT
- | TRBJ1-6 | TRBV12-3/TRBV12-4 | many | CASSPRVAGGSPLHF | TGTGCCAGCAGCCCCAGGGTTGCGGGGGGTTCACCCCTCCACTTT
- | TRBJ2-5 | TRBV7-8 | - | CASSLVRGPGAQYF | TGTGCCAGCAGCTTAGTTCGCGGGCCAGGGGCCCAGTACTTC
- | TRBJ2-1 | TRBV6-1 | many | CASSERTLGNEQFF | TGTGCCAGCAGTGAACGGACTTTAGGGAATGAGCAGTTCTTC